These 9 T cell receptor beta chains originate from one sample sequenced in a study of sequential checkpoint blockade in melanoma. Using immunoSEQ multiplex PCR, the repertoire was profiled, and TCRdb retains in-frame clones only, with some absent. The sample lists about 14,000 clones, roughly 82% occurring once. Treatment meaning: randomized to nivolumab then ipilimumab (arm A) or the reverse (arm B). The source material was CD8+ T cells sorted from blood (inferred from file names), sampled from a patient given nivolumab and ipilimumab in sequence. These receptors were taken from a human donor with melanoma.

The chain employs TRBV14 and TRBJ2-7; 7 bases fit TRBD2. The J segment lost 3 bases and the V segment lost 1 base, leaving 3 bases of the junction unmatched. Germline CDR1 is SGHDN and CDR2 is FVKESK. This CDR3 region has 14 residues. The CDR3 DNA reads TGTGCCAGCAGCCAAGGGGGGGGTTTCTACGAGCAGTACTTC. Its translation: CASSQGGGFYEQYF.

The rearrangement uses TRBV16 and TRBJ1-5; 7 nucleotides match TRBD1. After removal of 2 bases from V and 2 bases from J, the junction contained 3 bases not matched to a gene. This CDR3 is built from 15 residues. CDR1 and CDR2 from the germline V gene are KGHSY and FQNENV. As DNA, the CDR3 is TGTGCCAGCAGCCAACCAGACAGGGGCAATCAGCCCCAGCATTTT. Residues: CASSQPDRGNQPQHF. Together with reference TRBV16 and TRBJ1-5, the CDR3 gives the full variable domain: GEEVAQTPKHLVRGEGQKAKLYCAPIKGHSYVFWYQQVLKNEFKFLISFQNENVFDETGMPKERFSAKCLPNSPCSLEIQATKLEDSAVYFCASSQPDRGNQPQHFGDGTRLSIL.

This clone has more than one count but fewer than ten. This chain uses TRBV9 with TRBJ2-3; 7 nucleotides agree with TRBD2. The J segment lost 2 bases and the V segment lost 2 bases, leaving 11 bases of the junction unmatched. Germline V gene sequence: CDR1 SGDLS, CDR2 YYNGEE. The CDR3 consists of 17 residues. The CDR3 region has the DNA TGTGCCAGCAGCGTGGGCACCGGGACTACCTACACAGATACGCAGTATTTT. Translated: CASSVGTGTTYTDTQYF.

This clone was counted a single time. The same CDR3 arises from other DNA sequences in this sample as well. The chain links TRBV9 to TRBJ2-1, with 8 positions matching TRBD2. This CDR3 spans 16 amino acids. CDR1 and CDR2 from the germline V gene are SGDLS and YYNGEE. V lost 3 bases to trimming and J lost 4 bases; unmatched junction nucleotides: 9. Written as DNA, the CDR3 is TGTGCCAGCAGCGAACGGAGCGGGGGCCCTTACAATGAGCAGTTCTTC. This translates into CASSERSGGPYNEQFF.

V usage is TRBV27 and J usage is TRBJ2-7, with 11 bases lining up with TRBD2. The trim removed 3 bases at V and 3 bases at J, leaving 10 bases unmatched. Per germline, CDR1 MNHEY and CDR2 SMNVEV (reference sequence). The CDR3 runs 17 residues. CDR3 sequence: CASSLGRPGTSGYEQYF. The CDR3, as DNA: TGTGCCAGCAGTTTGGGCAGACCTGGGACTAGCGGCTACGAGCAGTACTTC.

This clone was recorded a few times. The V call is TRBV9, the J call TRBJ2-3, with TRBD2 matching 8 bases. V was clipped by 6 bases and J by 6 bases; unmatched bases: 15. In germline, CDR1 is SGDLS, CDR2 YYNGEE. There are 16 residues in the CDR3. The CDR3 DNA is TGTGCCAGCACCCCACGGGGGGGCTCTGGATCGGATACGCAGTATTTT. Its protein product is CASTPRGGSGSDTQYF.

V is TRBV10-3 and J is TRBJ2-2; possibly TRBD1 for D (5 bases). Trimming took off 7 bases at V and 7 bases at J, with 10 bases between the two ends. The CDR3 totals 12 residues. Germline CDR1 reads ENHRY; CDR2 reads SYGVKD. The CDR3 sequence is CAIMGPGGELFF. CDR3 nucleotides: TGTGCCATCATGGGGCCGGGCGGGGAGCTGTTTTTT.

With respect to this clone: The junction and the germline gene differ at one end; a read error may be behind it. The V call is TRBV13, the J call TRBJ1-2; D may be TRBD1 (5 bases). Germline CDR1 and CDR2: PRHDT and FYEKMQ (reference sequence). The CDR3 spans 10 residues. CDR3 in amino acids: CAGARPGYTF. The CDR3 DNA follows: TGCGCCGGGGCGCGTCCCGGCTACACCTTC.

The chain has TRBV10-2 and TRBJ2-3; 8 bases align to TRBD1. With 5 bases clipped from V and 3 bases from J, the junction kept 1 base outside the gene matches. The CDR3 totals 13 residues. In germline, CDR1 is WSHSY, CDR2 SAAADI. The CDR3 region has the DNA TGCGCCAGCAGTCGACAGGGGACAGATACGCAGTATTTT. Protein: CASSRQGTDTQYF.